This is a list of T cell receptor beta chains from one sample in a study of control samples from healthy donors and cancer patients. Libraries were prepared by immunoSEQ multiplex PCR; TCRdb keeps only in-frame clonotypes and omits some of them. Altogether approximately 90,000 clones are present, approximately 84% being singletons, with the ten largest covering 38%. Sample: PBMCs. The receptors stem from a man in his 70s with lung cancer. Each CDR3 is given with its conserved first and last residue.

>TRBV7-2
CASSLWVGGPLLNNEQFF
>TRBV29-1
CSVWTGGSNQPQHF
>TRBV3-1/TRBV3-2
CASRPGATNTEAFF
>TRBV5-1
CASSPGLGGRTDTQYF
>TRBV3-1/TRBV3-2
CASSQGVTRGRPTDTQYF
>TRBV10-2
CASSAPGVNQPQHF
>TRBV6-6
CASSGSWTQGRYEKLFF
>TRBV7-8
CASSLAAGSNQPQHF
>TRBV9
CAANRSPPAGRGIEDTQYF
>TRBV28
CASSYRGYEQYF
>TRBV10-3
CAIRDRGGSTEAFF
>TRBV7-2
CASSLVQTSTEAFF
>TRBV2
CASSDRTDNQPQHF
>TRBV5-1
CASSFIGASNEKLFF
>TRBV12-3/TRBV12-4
CASKTGSEQFF
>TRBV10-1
CASSPGTKEETQYF
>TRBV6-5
CASFYGSNQPQHF
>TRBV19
CASRPAIPNHEQYF
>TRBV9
CASSGGEGPGNTIYF
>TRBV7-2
CASSFPLSGDYTDTQYF
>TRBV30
CAWGTRGGSYNEQFF
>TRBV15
CATSRNLAGGATGELFF
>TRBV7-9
CASSLDGAILGEKLFF
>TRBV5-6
CASSSTRLRTNSPLHF
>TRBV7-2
CASSRDRVNTGELFF
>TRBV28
CASSLGGGAYNEQFF
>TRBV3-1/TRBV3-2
CASSQKGGAYGYTF
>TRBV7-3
CASSFQTGGSEQFF
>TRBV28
CASSPGGQGGETQYF
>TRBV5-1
CASSLDLTEAFF
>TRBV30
CAWSKQVYEQYF
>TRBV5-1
CASSLQNTGSTEAFF
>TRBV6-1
CASSERGSNTGELFF
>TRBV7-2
CASSLRRIRGDPYEQYF
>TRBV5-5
CASSLDGTDTQYF
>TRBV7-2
CASSRPPPVDTQYF
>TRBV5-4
CASSWDRNQPQHF